One sample yielded the 30 T cell receptor beta chains listed below, sequenced in a study of T-cell reconstitution after alpha-beta-depleted transplantation in children. Unique molecular identifiers were incorporated into the prepared TCRbeta library. TCRdb re-analysed the PCR reads in MiXCR, keeping a single row per CDR3 protein. The table records around 200,000 distinct CDR3 sequences, around 10% of them present only once. The sequencing used PBMCs from the stem cell graft donor, collected from the stem cell graft. These receptors were collected from a human donor who donated a stem cell graft to a child with acute lymphoblastic leukemia.

Regarding this clonotype: A much larger clone sits a single nucleotide away, making a read error possible. The chain combines TRBV6-5 with TRBJ2-5, with D possibly matching TRBD1 (6 bases). CDR3 length: 11 residues. Germline V gives CDR1 MNHEY, CDR2 SVGAGI. V was shortened by 6 bases and J by 5 bases, with 7 bases between the two germline ends. Written as DNA, the CDR3 is TGTGCCAGCAGCCAGGGGGAGACCCAGTACTTC. Protein: CASSQGETQYF.

The chain has TRBV11-2 and TRBJ2-2, with D possibly being TRBD1 (6 bases). Trimming took 9 bases from V and 0 from J, leaving 11 bases between them. CDR1 and CDR2 from the germline V gene are SGHAT and FQNNGV. This CDR3 is built from 14 residues. The CDR3 coding sequence is TGTGCCAGTACAGGACAGTCGAACACCGGGGAGCTGTTTTTT. It codes for CASTGQSNTGELFF.

The CDR3 is CASSYAGARYNEQFF. The CDR3 nucleotides are TGTGCCAGCAGTTACGCGGGGGCCCGCTACAATGAGCAGTTCTTC. This chain joins TRBV6-5 and TRBJ2-1; possibly TRBD2 for D (7 bases). Trimming pared 2 bases from V and 3 bases from J, leaving 11 bases between. The CDR3 is made up of 15 amino acids. Germline V gives CDR1 MNHEY, CDR2 SVGAGI.

In its sample, this clonotype was seen a few times. J is TRBJ2-7 and V is TRBV12-3 or TRBV12-4, with D tentatively TRBD1 or TRBD2 (5 bases each). Trimming cost V 5 bases and J 3 bases, with 17 bases left between them. The CDR3 consists of 15 residues. In nucleotides, the CDR3 is TGTGCCAGCAGTCTGGGGTCGGGACCGGTCTACGAGCAGTACTTC. Residues: CASSLGSGPVYEQYF.

This clonotype was observed many times. J is TRBJ2-3 and V is TRBV7-2; TRBD2 matches 12 bases. The CDR3 extends over 16 amino acids. CDR1 and CDR2 (germline): SGHTA, FQGNSA. The trim removed 1 base at V and 6 bases at J, leaving 5 bases unmatched. The chain's CDR3 is CASSLELAGGVDTQYF. The CDR3 DNA reads as TGTGCCAGCAGCTTAGAACTAGCGGGGGGCGTGGATACGCAGTATTTT. The full variable domain, completed using reference TRBV7-2 and TRBJ2-3, is GAGVSQSPSNKVTEKGKDVELRCDPISGHTALYWYRQSLGQGLEFLIYFQGNSAPDKSGLPSDRFSAERTGGSVSTLTIQRTQQEDSAVYLCASSLELAGGVDTQYFGPGTRLTVL.

This clonotype was observed many times. The CDR3 nucleotides are TGCGCCAGCAGCCAAGATCGGGGGAACCGATACAATGAGCAGTTCTTC. It is translated as CASSQDRGNRYNEQFF. The chain recombines TRBV4-3 with TRBJ2-1, with a possible D match to TRBD2 (6 bases). Germline V lookup: CDR1 LGHNA, CDR2 YSLEER. The V end lost 0 bases, the J end lost 4 bases, and 13 bases lay between the germline ends. The CDR3 totals 16 residues.

This clonotype has a handful of counts. This rearrangement joins TRBV7-2 to TRBJ1-4; D might be TRBD1 (5 bases). V lost 0 bases to trimming and J lost 4 bases, with 12 bases between them. The length of the CDR3 is 16 residues. The V gene's germline CDR1 is SGHTA and CDR2 FQGNSA. Here the CDR3 reads CASSLAPGLYNEKLFF. The CDR3 nucleotides are TGTGCCAGCAGCTTAGCGCCAGGGCTGTATAATGAAAAACTGTTTTTT.

This sequence joins TRBV27 and TRBJ1-4, with D possibly TRBD1 on 6 matching bases. CDR3 size: 14 residues. With 3 bases removed from V and 8 bases from J, the gap between germline ends came to 13 bases. The germline gives CDR1 MNHEY, CDR2 SMNVEV (reference sequence). CDR3 sequence: CASSFLQGKEKLFF. Here the CDR3 DNA reads TGTGCCAGCAGTTTCTTGCAGGGGAAGGAAAAACTGTTTTTT.

The table lists this clonotype with many counts. For the CDR3, the DNA is TGCGCCAGCACGGCCCAGAACACTGAAGCTTTCTTT. Amino acid sequence: CASTAQNTEAFF. The V call is TRBV5-1, the J call TRBJ1-1; no clear D gene. The CDR3 loop spans 12 amino acids. V lost 6 bases to trimming and J lost 1 base, with 7 bases between them. Germline V gene sequence: CDR1 SGHRS, CDR2 YFSETQ.

This chain links TRBV5-5 with TRBJ2-7; 11 bases map to TRBD1. J lost 3 bases, V lost 0 bases, and 5 bases had no gene match. CDR1 and CDR2 (germline): SGHKS, YYEKEE (reference sequence). The CDR3 runs 16 residues. The CDR3 coding sequence is TGTGCCAGCAGCTTGGCCGGGACAGGGGGTGTCTACGAGCAGTACTTC. Its translation is CASSLAGTGGVYEQYF.

V and J are TRBV27 and TRBJ2-3; 9 positions agree with TRBD1. Germline assignment: CDR1 MNHEY and CDR2 SMNVEV (reference sequence). This CDR3 is built from 13 residues. Trimming took 6 bases from V and 4 from J; bases not matched to a gene: 2. DNA for the CDR3: TGTGCCAGCAGAACAGGGGGCGCAGATACGCAGTATTTT. It encodes CASRTGGADTQYF.

This clonotype has a count of ten or more. V and J are TRBV7-9 and TRBJ1-2, with no clear D. V lost 3 bases, J lost 4 bases, and 9 bases lay in between. Germline CDR1 and CDR2: SEHNR and FQNEAQ (reference sequence). The CDR3 is 13 amino acids. The CDR3 is CASSFNSVYGYTF. The CDR3 region has the DNA TGTGCCAGCAGCTTTAACAGTGTCTATGGCTACACCTTC.

This clonotype has just a few counts. This chain joins TRBV2 and TRBJ1-5, with TRBD1 identical over 10 bases. There are 15 residues in the CDR3. V was pared by 3 bases and J by 1 base, with 0 bases of the junction left unmatched. Germline V gene sequence: CDR1 SNHLY, CDR2 FYNNEI. CDR3 DNA: TGTGCCAGCAGTGAGACAGGGGGCAGCAATCAGCCCCAGCATTTT. This codes for CASSETGGSNQPQHF.

The V call is TRBV5-1, the J call TRBJ1-1, with TRBD1 as a possible D gene (6 bases). Trimming left V 2 bases short and J 1 base short, with 9 bases between. From germline, CDR1 is SGHRS and CDR2 YFSETQ. This CDR3 contains 14 residues. The CDR3 spells CASSFTGANTEAFF. DNA of the CDR3: TGCGCCAGCAGCTTTACGGGGGCGAACACTGAAGCTTTCTTT.

Within the sample, this clonotype is medium-sized. V and J are TRBV5-1 and TRBJ2-1, with TRBD1 identical over 7 bases. The CDR3 is 14 residues long. The V and J ends lost 4 bases and 3 bases, in that order; junction bases with no gene match: 4. The germline V gene encodes CDR1 SGHRS and CDR2 YFSETQ. The CDR3 DNA sequence: TGCGCCAGCAGCCCCCGGGACAGCTACAATGAGCAGTTCTTC. Translated: CASSPRDSYNEQFF.

About this clonotype: Likely a read error: the CDR3 ends without its conserved phenylalanine or tryptophan. J is TRBJ2-1 and V is TRBV24-1; D is unclear. The CDR3 totals 16 residues. Germline V gives CDR1 KGHDR, CDR2 SFDVKD. Trimming took 0 bases from V and 1 from J, leaving 9 bases between them. As DNA, the CDR3 is TGTGCCACCAGTGATTTGAGTGGCCGATCCTACAATGAGCAGTTCTTG. Its translation is CATSDLSGRSYNEQFL.

This clonotype was seen at least ten times. The chain combines TRBV29-1 with TRBJ1-2, with a tentative D call TRBD1 (6 bases). The CDR3 runs 9 residues. Per the germline V gene, CDR1 is SQVTM and CDR2 is ANQGSEA. Trimming stripped 4 bases from V and 14 bases from J, with 11 bases between. CDR3 sequence: CSVAPGQTF. CDR3 sequence (DNA): TGCAGCGTTGCTCCGGGACAAACCTTC.

The rearrangement uses TRBV2 and TRBJ1-2, with D tentatively TRBD1 (6 bases). V gave up 11 bases and J gave up 1 base, with 20 bases separating them. Germline lookup yields CDR1 SNHLY and CDR2 FYNNEI. The CDR3 has 15 amino acids. This chain's CDR3 is CAVLQGSGVNYGYTF. The CDR3 DNA follows: TGTGCCGTCCTACAGGGCTCGGGGGTTAACTATGGCTACACCTTC.

This clonotype was observed at least ten times. The J gene is TRBJ2-7, the V gene TRBV15, with D possibly being TRBD1 (7 bases). The CDR3 length is 15 residues. With 0 bases removed from V and 1 base from J, the gap between germline ends came to 10 bases. Germline V gene sequence: CDR1 LNHNV, CDR2 YYDKDF (reference sequence). The CDR3 nucleotides read TGTGCCACCAGCAGAGATGCAGGGGGGTCCTACGAGCAGTACTTC. Encoded protein: CATSRDAGGSYEQYF.

The V and J genes are TRBV6-5 and TRBJ1-1; the match to TRBD1 covers 7 bases. Germline-derived CDR1 and CDR2 are MNHEY and SVGAGI. The CDR3 runs 17 residues. Unmatched junction bases numbered 8, after V lost 0 bases and J lost 1 base. Here the CDR3 DNA reads TGTGCCAGCAGTTACTCCCGGCAGGGGGTTTGGAACACTGAAGCTTTCTTT. Translated, it gives CASSYSRQGVWNTEAFF.

The CDR3 DNA sequence: TGTGCCATCAGTGAGGGGGATAGGTCAGATACGCAGCATTTT. It translates to CAISEGDRSDTQHF. The chain joins TRBV10-3 to TRBJ2-3; D unclear. The tail of the sequence fits TRBJ1-5 better, so the J call may be wrong. CDR1 is ENHRY, CDR2 SYGVKD, per germline. The CDR3 has 14 amino acids.

The gene calls are TRBV6-2 or TRBV6-3 and TRBJ2-7; D is tentatively TRBD1 or TRBD2 (6 bases each). V lost 2 bases and J lost 3, with 17 bases in between. The CDR3 is 16 residues long. CDR1 is MNHEY, CDR2 SVGEGT, per germline. The CDR3 spells CASSYVRGPPFYEQYF. The CDR3 bases are TGTGCCAGCAGTTACGTCCGGGGGCCGCCCTTCTACGAGCAGTACTTC.

This chain links TRBV5-1 with TRBJ2-1; 9 bases are shared with TRBD2. With 6 bases clipped from V and 2 bases from J, the junction kept 3 bases outside the gene matches. CDR1 and CDR2 from the germline V gene are SGHRS and YFSETQ. The CDR3 is 14 amino acids. CDR3 DNA sequence: TGCGCCAGCATGGGACTAGCTACCTACAATGAGCAGTTCTTC. Amino acids: CASMGLATYNEQFF.

The chain links TRBV11-2 to TRBJ1-3; D uncertain. This CDR3 is 15 amino acids long. V shed 5 bases and J shed 0 bases, with 11 bases lying between them. Looked up from germline, CDR1 is SGHAT and CDR2 is FQNNGV. CDR3 residues: CASSNIRGSGNTIYF. CDR3 nucleotide sequence: TGTGCCAGCAGCAACATTCGGGGCTCTGGAAACACCATATATTTT.

This clonotype was detected many times. This chain joins TRBV29-1 and TRBJ1-1, with D possibly matching TRBD1 (6 bases). Trimming cost V 4 bases and J 2 bases, with 14 bases left between them. CDR1 SQVTM and CDR2 ANQGSEA come from the germline V gene. The CDR3 length is 14 residues. CDR3 DNA sequence: TGCAGCGTTGCCACCACAGGGTCTAACACTGAAGCTTTCTTT. Protein product: CSVATTGSNTEAFF.

This clonotype was seen a few times. The chain joins TRBV6-2 or TRBV6-3 to TRBJ2-1; weak D call: TRBD1 (5 bases). V lost 2 bases, J lost 3 bases, and 11 bases lay in between. There are 15 residues in the CDR3. The germline CDR1 and CDR2 sequences are MNHEY and SVGEGT. The CDR3 here is CASSYLQTDYNEQFF. The DNA for the CDR3 is TGTGCCAGCAGTTACCTTCAGACAGACTACAATGAGCAGTTCTTC.

This clonotype was counted ten times or more. The chain is built from TRBV11-2 and TRBJ2-7, with a tentative D call TRBD1 (6 bases). Trimming cost V 7 bases and J 3 bases, with 22 bases left between them. The CDR3 covers 16 residues. CDR1 and CDR2 (germline): SGHAT, FQNNGV. The CDR3 bases are TGTGCCAGCACCGACCCAACAGTCAGGGGTAGCTACGAGCAGTACTTC. Translation gives CASTDPTVRGSYEQYF.

V usage is TRBV12-3 or TRBV12-4 and J usage is TRBJ2-7; TRBD1 matches 8 bases. The CDR3 is made up of 14 amino acids. J gave up 2 bases and V 0 bases, and 0 bases lay outside the gene matches. The chain's CDR3 is CASSLAGQAYEQYF. The CDR3 region has the DNA TGTGCCAGCAGTTTAGCGGGACAGGCCTACGAGCAGTACTTC.

V is TRBV20-1 and J is TRBJ2-7; D perhaps matches TRBD1 (5 bases). Trimming removed 0 bases at V and 3 bases at J, with 15 bases between. Germline CDR1 reads DFQATT; CDR2 reads SNEGSKA (reference sequence). The CDR3 is made up of 15 amino acids. Written as DNA, the CDR3 is TGCAGTGCTAGAGATATAAGGGGATCTCTCTACGAGCAGTACTTC. It translates to CSARDIRGSLYEQYF.

At least ten counts were recorded for this clonotype. V usage is TRBV5-1 and J usage is TRBJ1-1; tentatively, D is TRBD1 (6 bases). Between the trimmed V and J ends, which lost 5 bases and 0 bases, there was a span of 23 bases. Germline CDR1 reads SGHRS; CDR2 reads YFSETQ. CDR3 length: 18 amino acids. The CDR3 loop reads CASSQGGTSSRMNTEAFF. For the CDR3, the DNA is TGCGCCAGCAGTCAAGGGGGGACATCCTCGAGAATGAACACTGAAGCTTTCTTT.